The 24 T cell receptor beta chains reported below all come from one sample, sequenced in a study of cytomegalovirus exposure and HLA in healthy donors. Method: immunoSEQ multiplex PCR; TCRdb's copy keeps in-frame clones and lacks some. The data hold around 400,000 clones, with more than 80% observed a single time. Input material: PBMCs. The receptors originated from a woman aged 18-29 years in good health and CMV-seronegative.

This rearrangement joins TRBV5-3 to TRBJ1-4; 10 nucleotides match TRBD1. TRBV5-3 has ORF status, its function being uncertain. The CDR3 is 15 amino acids. V lost 8 bases, J lost 5 bases, and 9 bases stayed unmatched. CDR3 amino acids: CASSLRQGANEKLFF. DNA of the CDR3: TGTGCCAGCAGCCTTAGACAGGGGGCCAATGAAAAACTGTTTTTT.

This chain joins TRBV10-2 and TRBJ2-3; D not resolved. Looked up from germline, CDR1 is WSHSY and CDR2 is SAAADI. V gave up 5 bases and J gave up 6 bases, with 15 bases separating them. The CDR3 consists of 14 residues. The CDR3 nucleotides are TGCGCCAGCAGTAAAGTGTCCTTACACGATACGCAGTATTTT. This translates into CASSKVSLHDTQYF.

The genes are TRBV10-3 and TRBJ2-1, with TRBD1 identical over 7 bases. Unmatched junction bases numbered 6, after V lost 6 bases and J lost 4 bases. This CDR3 contains 14 residues. The germline V gene has CDR1 ENHRY and CDR2 SYGVKD. The CDR3 sequence: CAISRDSIYNEQFF. For the CDR3, the DNA is TGTGCCATCAGCCGGGACAGCATATACAATGAGCAGTTCTTC.

The chain uses TRBV5-4 and TRBJ2-1; D gene uncertain. Germline values: CDR1 SGHNT, CDR2 YYREEE (reference sequence). The CDR3 is 14 residues long. The V and J ends lost 3 bases and 8 bases respectively, with 15 bases between them. The CDR3, as DNA: TGTGCCAGCAGCTCAAGAGCTAGTAACCATGAGCAGTTCTTC. Protein: CASSSRASNHEQFF.

The chain uses TRBV2 and TRBJ1-4; a weak D match, TRBD1 (5 bases). This CDR3 region has 16 residues. CDR1 and CDR2 from the germline V gene are SNHLY and FYNNEI. Trimming stripped 4 bases from V and 3 bases from J, with 15 bases between. For the CDR3, the DNA is TGTGCCAGCAGTGGCAACCAGGGCTTTCCTAATGAAAAACTGTTTTTT. Protein product: CASSGNQGFPNEKLFF.

This sequence joins TRBV4-1 and TRBJ2-5; D perhaps matches TRBD1 (5 bases). The V and J ends lost 6 bases and 1 base respectively, with 12 bases between them. Looked up from germline, CDR1 is MGHRA and CDR2 is YSYEKL. The CDR3 loop spans 14 amino acids. CDR3 nucleotides: TGCGCCAGCAGAATCACGCAGGGCCAAGAGACCCAGTACTTC. Translation: CASRITQGQETQYF.

The rearrangement joins TRBV5-1 to TRBJ2-7, with 9 bases matching TRBD1. The CDR3 covers 15 residues. Unmatched junction bases numbered 6, after V lost 3 bases and J lost 2 bases. CDR1 is SGHRS, CDR2 YFSETQ, per germline. The CDR3 DNA reads TGCGCCAGCAGCTCGACGGACAGGGGACCCTACGAGCAGTACTTC. Amino acid sequence: CASSSTDRGPYEQYF.

V is TRBV18 and J is TRBJ2-1, with D possibly TRBD1 on 5 matching bases. The CDR3 spans 17 residues. The V end was cut by 6 bases, the J end by 7 bases, with 25 bases between. Germline V CDR1 and CDR2: KGHSH, LQKENI. CDR3 residues: CASSPPAGNLGMNEQFF. The CDR3 coding sequence is TGTGCCAGCTCCCCCCCTGCAGGGAATTTGGGGATGAATGAGCAGTTCTTC. The whole variable domain, filled in from reference TRBV18 and TRBJ2-1, reads NAGVMQNPRHLVRRRGQEARLRCSPMKGHSHVYWYRQLPEEGLKFMVYLQKENIIDESGMPKERFSAEFPKEGPSILRIQQVVRGDSAAYFCASSPPAGNLGMNEQFFGPGTRLTVL.

V gene TRBV9 combines with J gene TRBJ2-3, with 10 bases fitting TRBD2. CDR3 length: 16 residues. Germline-derived CDR1 and CDR2 are SGDLS and YYNGEE. Losses at the gene ends were 3 bases for V and 0 bases for J; bases not matched to a gene: 4. The CDR3 DNA reads as TGTGCCAGCAGCGCAGGGACTAGCGACAGCACAGATACGCAGTATTTT. Translation: CASSAGTSDSTDTQYF.

The rearrangement links TRBV30 to TRBJ2-7; tentatively, D is TRBD2 (5 bases). The ends were cut back, 0 bases at V and 1 base at J, with 13 bases in the middle. Per the germline V gene, CDR1 is GTSNPN and CDR2 is SVGIG (reference sequence). The CDR3 is 15 amino acids. The DNA for the CDR3 is TGTGCCTGGAGTGTACCGGGGTATCGGTCCTACGAGCAGTACTTC. The encoded protein is CAWSVPGYRSYEQYF.

The chain has TRBV28 and TRBJ1-4, with TRBD1 matching over 7 bases. V lost 5 bases to trimming and J lost 8 bases; unmatched junction nucleotides: 8. CDR1 is MDHEN and CDR2 is SYDVKM in the germline V gene. The CDR3 covers 14 residues. Written as DNA, the CDR3 is TGTGCCAGCAGTCCTCCGACAGGGCGCGAAAAACTGTTTTTT. Translating it yields CASSPPTGREKLFF. Full variable domain (rest looked up from reference TRBV28 and TRBJ1-4): DVKVTQSSRYLVKRTGEKVFLECVQDMDHENMFWYRQDPGLGLRLIYFSYDVKMKEKGDIPEGYSVSREKKERFSLILESASTNQTSMYLCASSPPTGREKLFFGSGTQLSVL.

This sequence joins TRBV7-6 and TRBJ1-1; 7 bases agree with TRBD1. Per the germline V gene, CDR1 is SGHVS and CDR2 is FNYEAQ. The CDR3 runs to 17 residues. The V and J ends lost 3 bases and 1 base, in that order; junction bases with no gene match: 11. The CDR3 sequence: CASSFLPLTGTNTEAFF. CDR3 DNA: TGTGCCAGCAGCTTCCTTCCCCTGACAGGGACGAACACTGAAGCTTTCTTT.

The rearrangement joins TRBV27 to TRBJ2-7; tentatively, D is TRBD1 (6 bases). The V gene lost 1 base and the J gene lost 6 bases, with 13 bases spanning the gap. Germline lookup yields CDR1 MNHEY and CDR2 SMNVEV (reference sequence). The CDR3 consists of 14 residues. The CDR3 sequence is CASSLWQGKGEQYF. Here the CDR3 DNA reads TGTGCCAGCAGTTTATGGCAGGGGAAGGGCGAGCAGTACTTC.

The chain employs TRBV9 and TRBJ1-3; D is unresolved. Germline V CDR1 and CDR2: SGDLS, YYNGEE. The ends were cut back, 0 bases at V and 0 bases at J, with 10 bases in the middle. The CDR3 contains 16 residues. The CDR3 DNA follows: TGTGCCAGCAGCGTAGAGGCGGCTATCTCTGGAAACACCATATATTTT. Its protein product is CASSVEAAISGNTIYF.

The V and J genes are TRBV19 and TRBJ2-4, with D perhaps TRBD2 (7 bases). There are 14 residues in the CDR3. CDR1 is LNHDA, CDR2 SQIVND, per germline (reference sequence). The V end lost 5 bases, the J end lost 6 bases, and 14 bases lay between the germline ends. The CDR3 sequence: CASSPGGQGNIQYF. The DNA of the CDR3 is TGTGCCAGTAGTCCCGGGGGGCAGGGAAACATTCAGTACTTC.

The V call is TRBV27, the J call TRBJ1-2, with 7 bases aligning to TRBD1. Germline values: CDR1 MNHEY, CDR2 SMNVEV (reference sequence). The CDR3 is 13 residues long. V lost 5 bases, J lost 8 bases, and 8 bases stayed unmatched. The CDR3 region has the DNA TGTGCCAGCAGTGGTCACAGGGGTTTGGGCTACACCTTC. Translated: CASSGHRGLGYTF.

The chain couples TRBV6-1 to TRBJ2-7; 7 nucleotides match TRBD1. V shed 5 bases and J 3 bases; nucleotides not matched to a gene: 7. CDR3 length: 14 amino acids. CDR1 and CDR2 from the germline V gene are MNHNS and SASEGT. The CDR3 nucleotides are TGTGCCAGCAGTTCAGGGGGAACTCACTACGAGCAGTACTTC. Translated: CASSSGGTHYEQYF.

The chain carries TRBV9 and TRBJ2-1; D is possibly TRBD2 (5 bases). Germline V lookup: CDR1 SGDLS, CDR2 YYNGEE. V was clipped by 4 bases and J by 0 bases, with 11 bases between them. The CDR3 length is 15 residues. The CDR3 DNA reads TGTGCCAGCAGCCCAGGACTTGGCTCCTACAATGAGCAGTTCTTC. This codes for CASSPGLGSYNEQFF.

This chain links TRBV6-1 with TRBJ1-2; perhaps TRBD1 as D (6 bases). CDR1 MNHNS and CDR2 SASEGT come from the germline V gene. V was pared by 1 base and J by 7 bases, with 13 bases between. This CDR3 region has 14 residues. The CDR3 region has the DNA TGTGCCAGCAGTGAAGTGAAGGACAGCCGTGGCTACACCTTC. Protein product: CASSEVKDSRGYTF.

This clone was counted a few times. V gene TRBV5-6 combines with J gene TRBJ1-1; no firm D call. Germline V gene lookup returns CDR1 SGHDT and CDR2 YYEEEE. Trimming cost V 0 bases and J 0 bases, with 6 bases left between them. The CDR3 is made up of 14 amino acids. CDR3 amino acids: CASSLGRLNTEAFF. As DNA, the CDR3 is TGTGCCAGCAGCTTGGGCAGATTGAACACTGAAGCTTTCTTT. Together with reference TRBV5-6 and TRBJ1-1, the CDR3 gives the full variable domain: DAGVTQSPTHLIKTRGQQVTLRCSPKSGHDTVSWYQQALGQGPQFIFQYYEEEERQRGNFPDRFSGHQFPNYSSELNVNALLLGDSALYLCASSLGRLNTEAFFGQGTRLTVV.

CDR3 amino acids: CASSVGQGQDTQYF. The DNA for the CDR3 is TGTGCCAGCAGCGTAGGGCAGGGGCAGGATACGCAGTATTTT. This chain links TRBV9 with TRBJ2-3, with a weak D call TRBD1 (6 bases). Between the trimmed V and J ends, which lost 0 bases and 6 bases, there was a span of 11 bases. This CDR3 contains 14 residues. Germline V gene data show CDR1 as SGDLS and CDR2 as YYNGEE.

This chain uses TRBV6-1 with TRBJ2-7, with D tentatively TRBD2 (6 bases). Trimming pared 6 bases from V and 4 bases from J, leaving 19 bases between. This CDR3 region has 15 residues. Germline loops: CDR1 MNHNS, CDR2 SASEGT. CDR3 region: CASSLSGVFLYEQYF. CDR3 DNA: TGTGCCAGCAGCCTATCGGGGGTCTTCTTATACGAGCAGTACTTC.

The chain combines TRBV27 with TRBJ2-7, with 8 positions matching TRBD1. V shed 8 bases and J 7 bases; nucleotides not matched to a gene: 13. The CDR3 consists of 14 residues. CDR1 and CDR2 from the germline V gene are MNHEY and SMNVEV (reference sequence). As DNA, the CDR3 is TGTGCCAGCGCTGAGGGGACAGGATCGGGGGAGCAGTACTTC. Protein product: CASAEGTGSGEQYF.

The chain joins TRBV27 to TRBJ2-1, with D tentatively TRBD2 (5 bases). Between the trimmed V and J ends, which lost 7 bases and 1 base, there was a span of 14 bases. The CDR3 loop spans 15 amino acids. Germline loops: CDR1 MNHEY, CDR2 SMNVEV (reference sequence). The CDR3 region has the DNA TGTGCCAGCAAGCCCCTAGCCTCTTCCTACAATGAGCAGTTCTTC. Protein product: CASKPLASSYNEQFF.